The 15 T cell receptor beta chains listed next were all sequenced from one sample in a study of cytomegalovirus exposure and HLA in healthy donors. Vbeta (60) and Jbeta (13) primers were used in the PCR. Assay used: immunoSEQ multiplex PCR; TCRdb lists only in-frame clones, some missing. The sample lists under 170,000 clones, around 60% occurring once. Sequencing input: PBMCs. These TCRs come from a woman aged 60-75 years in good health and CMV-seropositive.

The CDR3 DNA reads as TGTGCCTCACCTGCTACAGGGTCGAGCTCTGGGGCCAACGTCCTGACTTTC. Its translation is CASPATGSSSGANVLTF. The rearrangement joins TRBV7-9 to TRBJ2-6; tentatively, D is TRBD1 (6 bases). V was cut by 11 bases and J by 0 bases, with 20 bases left in between. Germline V CDR1 and CDR2: SEHNR, FQNEAQ (reference sequence). The CDR3 runs 17 residues.

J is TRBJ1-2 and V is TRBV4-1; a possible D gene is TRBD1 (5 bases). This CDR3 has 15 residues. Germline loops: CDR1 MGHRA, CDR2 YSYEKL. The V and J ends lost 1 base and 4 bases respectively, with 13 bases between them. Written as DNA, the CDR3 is TGCGCCAGCAGCCAAGTAAGCAGGGCAAGCTATGGCTACACCTTC. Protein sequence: CASSQVSRASYGYTF.

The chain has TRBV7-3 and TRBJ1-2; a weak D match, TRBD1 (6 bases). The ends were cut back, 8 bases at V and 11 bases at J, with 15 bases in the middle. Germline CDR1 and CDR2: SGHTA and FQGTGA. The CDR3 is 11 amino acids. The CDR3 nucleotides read TGTGCCAGCGGTCGGGGGGGCAGGTACACCTTC. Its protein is CASGRGGRYTF.

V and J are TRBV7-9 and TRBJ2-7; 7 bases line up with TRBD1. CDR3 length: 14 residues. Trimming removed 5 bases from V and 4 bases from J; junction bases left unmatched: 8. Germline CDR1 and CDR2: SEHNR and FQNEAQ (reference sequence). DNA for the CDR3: TGTGCCAGCAGCCCCGACAGGGTAGGGTACGAGCAGTACTTC. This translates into CASSPDRVGYEQYF.

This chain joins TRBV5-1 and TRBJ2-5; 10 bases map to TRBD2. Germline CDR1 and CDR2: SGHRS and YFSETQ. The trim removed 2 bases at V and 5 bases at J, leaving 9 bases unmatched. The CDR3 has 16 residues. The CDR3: CASSFPAGGPGETQYF. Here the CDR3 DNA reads TGCGCCAGCAGCTTCCCAGCGGGAGGGCCGGGGGAGACCCAGTACTTC.

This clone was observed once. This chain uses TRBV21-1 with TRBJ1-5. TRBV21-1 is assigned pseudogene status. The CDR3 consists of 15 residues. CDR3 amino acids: CASSKGRGGHPPQHF. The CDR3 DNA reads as TGTGCCAGCAGCAAAGGTAGGGGGGGGCATCCGCCCCAGCATTTT.

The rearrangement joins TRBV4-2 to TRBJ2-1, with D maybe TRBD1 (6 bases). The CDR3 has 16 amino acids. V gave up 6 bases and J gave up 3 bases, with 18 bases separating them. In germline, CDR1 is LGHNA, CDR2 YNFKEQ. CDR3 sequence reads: CASRRQSTGNYNEQFF. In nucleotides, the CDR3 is TGTGCCAGCAGACGACAAAGTACAGGGAACTACAATGAGCAGTTCTTC.

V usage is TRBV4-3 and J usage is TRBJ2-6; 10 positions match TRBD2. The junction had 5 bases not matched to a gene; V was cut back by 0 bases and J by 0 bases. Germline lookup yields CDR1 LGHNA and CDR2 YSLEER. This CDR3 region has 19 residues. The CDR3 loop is CASSQDPSGRYSGANVLTF. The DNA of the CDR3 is TGCGCCAGCAGCCAAGACCCTAGCGGGAGATACTCTGGGGCCAACGTCCTGACTTTC.

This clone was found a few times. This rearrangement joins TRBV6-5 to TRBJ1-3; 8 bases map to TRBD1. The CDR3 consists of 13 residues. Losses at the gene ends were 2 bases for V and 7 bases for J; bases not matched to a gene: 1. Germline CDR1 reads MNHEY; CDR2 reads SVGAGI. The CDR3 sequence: CASSYRQGNTIYF. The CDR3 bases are TGTGCCAGCAGTTACCGACAGGGGAACACCATATATTTT.

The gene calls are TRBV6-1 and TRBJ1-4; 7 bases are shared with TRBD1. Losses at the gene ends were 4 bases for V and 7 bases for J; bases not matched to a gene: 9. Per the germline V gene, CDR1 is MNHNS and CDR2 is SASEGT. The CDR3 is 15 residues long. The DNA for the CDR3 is TGTGCCAGCAGTGCCGCGACAGGGAAGAGTGAAAAACTGTTTTTT. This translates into CASSAATGKSEKLFF.

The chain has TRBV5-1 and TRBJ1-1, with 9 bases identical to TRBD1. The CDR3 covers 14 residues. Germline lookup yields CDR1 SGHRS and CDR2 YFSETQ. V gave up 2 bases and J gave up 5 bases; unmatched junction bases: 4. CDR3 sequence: CASSFNRGRTEAFF. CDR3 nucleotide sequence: TGCGCCAGCAGCTTTAACAGGGGGCGAACTGAAGCTTTCTTT.

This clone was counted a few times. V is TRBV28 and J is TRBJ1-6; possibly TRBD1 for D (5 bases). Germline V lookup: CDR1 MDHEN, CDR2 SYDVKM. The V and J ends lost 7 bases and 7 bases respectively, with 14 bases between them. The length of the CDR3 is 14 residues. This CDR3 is CASKEAGQNSPLHF. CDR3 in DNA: TGTGCCAGCAAGGAGGCGGGGCAAAATTCACCCCTCCACTTT.

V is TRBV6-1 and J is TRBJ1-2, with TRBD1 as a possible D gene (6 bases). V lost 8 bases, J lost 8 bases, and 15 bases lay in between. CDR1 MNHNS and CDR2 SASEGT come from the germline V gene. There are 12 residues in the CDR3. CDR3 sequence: CASGSGVEGYTF. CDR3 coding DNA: TGTGCCAGCGGTTCAGGGGTGGAGGGCTACACCTTC.

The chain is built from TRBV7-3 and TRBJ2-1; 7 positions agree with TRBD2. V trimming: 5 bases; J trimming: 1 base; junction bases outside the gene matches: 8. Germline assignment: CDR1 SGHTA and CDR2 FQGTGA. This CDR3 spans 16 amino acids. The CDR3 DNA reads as TGTGCCAGCAGCCTCGGAGTGGGACTATCCTACAATGAGCAGTTCTTC. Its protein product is CASSLGVGLSYNEQFF.

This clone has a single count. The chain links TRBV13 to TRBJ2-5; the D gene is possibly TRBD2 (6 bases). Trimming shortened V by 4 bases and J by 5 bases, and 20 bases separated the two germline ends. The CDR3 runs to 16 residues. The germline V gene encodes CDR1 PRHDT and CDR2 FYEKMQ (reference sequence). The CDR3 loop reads CASSSTSGTAWETQYF. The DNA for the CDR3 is TGTGCCAGCAGCTCGACATCGGGGACTGCGTGGGAGACCCAGTACTTC.